A selection of T cell receptor beta chains follows, all from one sample in a study of technical replicates of blood from a few donors. Method: immunoSEQ multiplex PCR; TCRdb's copy keeps in-frame clones and lacks some. The sample yields tens of thousands of clones, approximately 96% seen once. Specimen: T cells isolated from PBMCs. The receptors stem from a human donor in good health. Each CDR3 is given with its conserved first and last residue. The order of the fields is D gene, J gene, V gene, clone size, CDR3 DNA, CDR3 protein. A D gene is named only where the DNA matches it firmly. Clone size is shown for a subset of rows, as once, few, many or a class of expanded clone.

d_gene: TRBD1; j_gene: TRBJ1-6; v_gene: TRBV11-3; abundance: once; CDR3nt: TGTGCCAGCAGCACCCGGGACAGGGGCCATTCACCCCTCCACTTT; CDR3aa: CASSTRDRGHSPLHF
d_gene: .; j_gene: TRBJ2-4; v_gene: TRBV6-6; abundance: once; CDR3nt: TGTGCCAGCAGTTACGCTCGGAACATTCAGTACTTC; CDR3aa: CASSYARNIQYF
d_gene: TRBD2; j_gene: TRBJ2-1; v_gene: TRBV30; abundance: .; CDR3nt: TGTGCCTGGAGTGTTGGCCGGACTAGCGGGGGGGCATGGGAGCAGTTCTTC; CDR3aa: CAWSVGRTSGGAWEQFF
d_gene: .; j_gene: TRBJ2-5; v_gene: TRBV19; abundance: .; CDR3nt: TGTGCCAGTACCCAGAGCAGGGGTCAAGAGACCCAGTACTTC; CDR3aa: CASTQSRGQETQYF
d_gene: .; j_gene: TRBJ2-5; v_gene: TRBV25-1; abundance: .; CDR3nt: TGTGCCAGCGGAAGGGGTTCAGGGGCACAAGAGACCCAGTACTTC; CDR3aa: CASGRGSGAQETQYF
d_gene: .; j_gene: TRBJ1-5; v_gene: TRBV28; abundance: .; CDR3nt: TGTGCCAGCAGTAAGACCGCGAGGCAGCCCCAGCATTTT; CDR3aa: CASSKTARQPQHF
d_gene: TRBD2; j_gene: TRBJ2-6; v_gene: TRBV28; abundance: once; CDR3nt: TGTGCCAGCAGTTTCTTTGGGTGGAGGACTAGCGGGAATTCTGGGGCCAACGTCCTGACTTTC; CDR3aa: CASSFFGWRTSGNSGANVLTF
d_gene: .; j_gene: TRBJ2-3; v_gene: TRBV10-3; abundance: .; CDR3nt: TGTGCCATCAGTGATCGTGGGTACGAGCCTTCGGGAACAGATACGCAGTATTTT; CDR3aa: CAISDRGYEPSGTDTQYF
d_gene: .; j_gene: TRBJ2-3; v_gene: TRBV20-1; abundance: .; CDR3nt: TGCAGTGCTAGAGTCCCCGGTACGCAGTATTTT; CDR3aa: CSARVPGTQYF
d_gene: .; j_gene: TRBJ2-7; v_gene: TRBV7-2; abundance: .; CDR3nt: TGTGCCAGCAGCAAAACCAGCTCTAGCCCTTTTTACGAGCAGTACTTC; CDR3aa: CASSKTSSSPFYEQYF
d_gene: .; j_gene: TRBJ1-1; v_gene: TRBV7-9; abundance: .; CDR3nt: TGTGCCAGCAGCTTCGGTCAAGGAGCCTCGAACACTGAAGCTTTCTTT; CDR3aa: CASSFGQGASNTEAFF
d_gene: TRBD1; j_gene: TRBJ2-5; v_gene: TRBV5-4; abundance: .; CDR3nt: TGTGCCAGCAGCTTGGACGGGACAGAAGAGACCCAGTACTTC; CDR3aa: CASSLDGTEETQYF
d_gene: .; j_gene: TRBJ2-4; v_gene: TRBV5-1; abundance: .; CDR3nt: TGCGCCAGCAGCTTCGGGGAGGTTGCAGGAGCCAAAAACATTCAGTACTTC; CDR3aa: CASSFGEVAGAKNIQYF
d_gene: .; j_gene: TRBJ1-1; v_gene: TRBV5-1; abundance: .; CDR3nt: TGCGCCAGCAGCTTGGCCGGTGATAGTTCTGTGAACACTGAAGCTTTCTTT; CDR3aa: CASSLAGDSSVNTEAFF
d_gene: TRBD1; j_gene: TRBJ2-3; v_gene: TRBV2; abundance: few; CDR3nt: TGTGCCAGCGGAGACAGGGGGCCGGCAGATACGCAGTATTTT; CDR3aa: CASGDRGPADTQYF
d_gene: TRBD1; j_gene: TRBJ1-5; v_gene: TRBV2; abundance: .; CDR3nt: TGTGCCAGCAGTTTAGACAGGGCAAGGCCCCAGCATTTT; CDR3aa: CASSLDRARPQHF
d_gene: .; j_gene: TRBJ1-1; v_gene: TRBV18; abundance: .; CDR3nt: TGTGCCAGCTCATTACAGGCGAACACTGAAGCTTTCTTT; CDR3aa: CASSLQANTEAFF
d_gene: TRBD1; j_gene: TRBJ1-1; v_gene: TRBV28; abundance: .; CDR3nt: TGTGCCAGCAGCTGGTCCGGGACAGCAGACTTGAACACTGAAGCTTTCTTT; CDR3aa: CASSWSGTADLNTEAFF
d_gene: .; j_gene: TRBJ1-6; v_gene: TRBV7-6; abundance: .; CDR3nt: TGTGCCAGCAGCTCACAGCAGGGACTGAATTCACCCCTCCACTTT; CDR3aa: CASSSQQGLNSPLHF
d_gene: .; j_gene: TRBJ1-5; v_gene: TRBV2; abundance: .; CDR3nt: TGTGCCAGCAGTGAAGGGCTTAGCAATCAGCCCCAGCATTTT; CDR3aa: CASSEGLSNQPQHF
d_gene: .; j_gene: TRBJ2-1; v_gene: TRBV4-1; abundance: .; CDR3nt: TGCGCCAGCAGCCCCCACGCAGGGGCCCCCTACAATGAGCAGTTCTTC; CDR3aa: CASSPHAGAPYNEQFF
d_gene: TRBD1; j_gene: TRBJ2-7; v_gene: TRBV6-6; abundance: .; CDR3nt: TGTGCCAGCACGAACCCAGAGGGGGCCCTCTACGAGCAGTACTTC; CDR3aa: CASTNPEGALYEQYF
d_gene: TRBD2; j_gene: TRBJ2-1; v_gene: TRBV6-1; abundance: .; CDR3nt: TGTGCCAGCAACAAACTAGCGGGAACTTACAATGAGCAGTTCTTC; CDR3aa: CASNKLAGTYNEQFF
d_gene: .; j_gene: TRBJ2-7; v_gene: TRBV2; abundance: .; CDR3nt: TGTGCCAGCAGTGAAAATTTGATTCAGGGTAACGAGCAGTACTTC; CDR3aa: CASSENLIQGNEQYF
d_gene: .; j_gene: TRBJ2-3; v_gene: TRBV4-1; abundance: .; CDR3nt: TGCGCCAGCAGCCAAGACGACCAGGGGACCGATACGCAGTATTTT; CDR3aa: CASSQDDQGTDTQYF
d_gene: .; j_gene: TRBJ2-1; v_gene: TRBV7-9; abundance: .; CDR3nt: TGTGCCTCTTTTCAGGGGCTAGTTGCGGGAGTTAAAGACAATGAGCAGTTCTTC; CDR3aa: CASFQGLVAGVKDNEQFF
d_gene: .; j_gene: TRBJ1-2; v_gene: TRBV19; abundance: .; CDR3nt: TGTGCCAGTAGTATAGGGCAGGGAGGCTATGGCTACACCTTC; CDR3aa: CASSIGQGGYGYTF
d_gene: TRBD1; j_gene: TRBJ1-1; v_gene: TRBV7-9; abundance: .; CDR3nt: TGTGCCAGCAGCTTACAGGGGGAGAACACTGAAGCTTTCTTT; CDR3aa: CASSLQGENTEAFF
d_gene: .; j_gene: TRBJ2-1; v_gene: TRBV4-2; abundance: .; CDR3nt: TGTGCCAGCAGCCTTTCAGGATCGCTAAACAATGAGCAGTTCTTC; CDR3aa: CASSLSGSLNNEQFF
d_gene: TRBD2; j_gene: TRBJ2-5; v_gene: TRBV28; abundance: once; CDR3nt: TGTGCCAGCAGTTTTAGCGGGAGCCAAGAGACCCAGTACTTC; CDR3aa: CASSFSGSQETQYF
d_gene: .; j_gene: TRBJ2-7; v_gene: TRBV6-1; abundance: .; CDR3nt: TGTGCCAGCAGGGGGGCCCGGCGAAACTACGAGCAGTACTTC; CDR3aa: CASRGARRNYEQYF
d_gene: .; j_gene: TRBJ2-7; v_gene: TRBV5-6; abundance: .; CDR3nt: TGTGCCAGCAGCCCCAGTGAGAGGGGGGACTACTTAGAGCAGTACTTC; CDR3aa: CASSPSERGDYLEQYF
d_gene: TRBD1; j_gene: TRBJ2-7; v_gene: TRBV11-2; abundance: .; CDR3nt: TGTGCCAGCAGCTTTGGGACAGGGGGGGACTACACCTACGAGCAGTACTTC; CDR3aa: CASSFGTGGDYTYEQYF
d_gene: TRBD2; j_gene: TRBJ2-1; v_gene: TRBV29-1; abundance: once; CDR3nt: TGCAGCGTTGAGGGACTAGCAAGCAATGAGCAGTTCTTC; CDR3aa: CSVEGLASNEQFF
d_gene: TRBD2; j_gene: TRBJ2-3; v_gene: TRBV5-1; abundance: .; CDR3nt: TGCGCCAGCAGCTTGGTGGCGGGAGTAGGCACAGATACGCAGTATTTT; CDR3aa: CASSLVAGVGTDTQYF
d_gene: .; j_gene: TRBJ2-5; v_gene: TRBV7-9; abundance: .; CDR3nt: TGTGCCAGCAGCTACAGGGCCGGGGAGACCCAGTACTTC; CDR3aa: CASSYRAGETQYF
d_gene: .; j_gene: TRBJ1-2; v_gene: TRBV5-6; abundance: .; CDR3nt: TGTGCCAGCAGCTTTAGCAGGGGAAACTATGGCTACACCTTC; CDR3aa: CASSFSRGNYGYTF
d_gene: TRBD1; j_gene: TRBJ2-6; v_gene: TRBV7-6; abundance: .; CDR3nt: TGTGCCAGCAGCCCGCGACAGGGGATAAGCTCTGGGGCCAACGTCCTGACTTTC; CDR3aa: CASSPRQGISSGANVLTF
d_gene: .; j_gene: TRBJ2-7; v_gene: TRBV6-4; abundance: .; CDR3nt: TGTGCCAGCAGGACGGGACTGCAAAGCTACGAGCAGTACTTC; CDR3aa: CASRTGLQSYEQYF
d_gene: .; j_gene: TRBJ1-2; v_gene: TRBV6-4; abundance: .; CDR3nt: TGTGCCAGCAGTGACTCGAACAGGGCCTATGGCTACACCTTC; CDR3aa: CASSDSNRAYGYTF
d_gene: .; j_gene: TRBJ1-5; v_gene: TRBV10-3; abundance: few; CDR3nt: TGTGCCATCAAGGGGCAGGGTTACAATCAGCCCCAGCATTTT; CDR3aa: CAIKGQGYNQPQHF